Listed here are 28 T cell receptor beta chains from one sample, sequenced in a study of CD8+CD57+ T cells in acquired aplastic anemia. Patients chosen for sequencing had shown CD8+CD57+ cell expansion by flow cytometry. The TCR beta profiling, which covered VDJ combination and CDR3 sequence, was carried out using genomic DNA as the template. A single record per CDR3 protein comes from TCRdb applying MiXCR to the reads. The sample yields around 170,000 distinct CDR3 sequences, more than 45% seen once. The sample consisted of sorted CD4+, CD8+, or CD8+CD57+ T cells (not recorded which) from PBMCs. These TCRs come from a human donor with aplastic anemia.

This clonotype was observed a few times. A much larger clonotype is one base distant, so this may be a read error. The gene calls are TRBV2 and TRBJ2-2, with TRBD1 matching over 12 bases. J was trimmed by 2 bases and V by 4 bases; bases with no gene match: 5. CDR3 length: 17 residues. Germline lookup yields CDR1 SNHLY and CDR2 FYNNEI. The CDR3 loop is CASSGSGQGANTGELFF. The CDR3 DNA follows: TGTGCCAGCAGTGGATCGGGACAGGGGGCTAACACCGGGGAGCTGTTTTTT.

The V call is TRBV20-1, the J call TRBJ1-2; no reliable D call. The CDR3 runs to 14 residues. CDR1 is DFQATT, CDR2 SNEGSKA, per germline (reference sequence). Trimming shortened V by 3 bases and J by 1 base, and 12 bases separated the two germline ends. The CDR3 nucleotides read TGCAGTGCTAGTGCCGGATCGAGTAACTATGGCTACACCTTC. This gives the protein CSASAGSSNYGYTF.

V and J are TRBV2 and TRBJ2-3; D ambiguous. The V end lost 6 bases, the J end lost 3 bases, and 19 bases lay between the germline ends. CDR1 SNHLY and CDR2 FYNNEI come from the germline V gene. This CDR3 contains 16 residues. CDR3 sequence: CASSPTFQRSTDTQYF. The CDR3 DNA is TGTGCCAGCAGCCCCACCTTTCAGCGAAGTACAGATACGCAGTATTTT. Looking up the rest from reference TRBV2 and TRBJ2-3 gives the full variable domain: EPEVTQTPSHQVTQMGQEVILRCVPISNHLYFYWYRQILGQKVEFLVSFYNNEISEKSEIFDDQFSVERPDGSNFTLKIRSTKLEDSAMYFCASSPTFQRSTDTQYFGPGTRLTVL.

The sample holds many counts of this clonotype. The chain couples TRBV11-2 to TRBJ2-7; D not resolved. This CDR3 is built from 14 residues. The germline V and J ends were trimmed by 3 bases and 0 bases, with 9 bases remaining between them. From germline, CDR1 is SGHAT and CDR2 FQNNGV. The CDR3, as DNA: TGTGCCAGCAGCTTTGACCGGGCCTCCTACGAGCAGTACGTC. Translation gives CASSFDRASYEQYV.

This clonotype was observed many times. The chain carries TRBV5-5 and TRBJ1-1; a possible D gene is TRBD1 (6 bases). V was clipped by 4 bases and J by 3 bases, with 10 bases between them. This CDR3 comprises 13 residues. Germline lookup yields CDR1 SGHKS and CDR2 YYEKEE (reference sequence). CDR3 coding DNA: TGTGCCAGCAGCCACAGGGTGGACACTGAAGCTTTCTTT. Residues: CASSHRVDTEAFF. The variable domain in full, with the rest retrieved from reference TRBV5-5 and TRBJ1-1, is DAGVTQSPTHLIKTRGQQVTLRCSPISGHKSVSWYQQVLGQGPQFIFQYYEKEERGRGNFPDRFSARQFPNYSSELNVNALLLGDSALYLCASSHRVDTEAFFGQGTRLTVV.

This clonotype was detected only a few times. The chain recombines TRBV2 with TRBJ1-2; TRBD1 is a possible D gene (5 bases). The V gene lost 4 bases and the J gene lost 2 bases, with 14 bases spanning the gap. Germline values: CDR1 SNHLY, CDR2 FYNNEI. This CDR3 is built from 15 residues. DNA of the CDR3: TGTGCCAGCAGTGTACCCTCGCAGGGAAACTATGGCTACACCTTC. Translated, it gives CASSVPSQGNYGYTF.

This clonotype has more than one count but fewer than ten. A single base separates this from a much larger clone, so it may be a read error. V gene TRBV7-2 combines with J gene TRBJ2-5; 7 bases fit TRBD1. Germline CDR1 SGHTA, CDR2 FQGNSA. The CDR3 covers 16 residues. Here the CDR3 reads CVSSLALGRGLETQYF. CDR3 nucleotides: TGTGTCAGCAGCTTAGCGCTGGGCAGGGGGTTGGAGACCCAGTACTTC.

The chain employs TRBV9 and TRBJ1-1; D not certain. V was trimmed by 0 bases and J by 1 base, leaving 7 bases between them. Per the germline V gene, CDR1 is SGDLS and CDR2 is YYNGEE. This CDR3 comprises 14 residues. CDR3 nucleotides: TGTGCCAGCAGCGTAGTATCCCAGAACACTGAAGCTTTCTTT. This translates into CASSVVSQNTEAFF.

V gene TRBV19 combines with J gene TRBJ1-6; 10 bases fit TRBD1. Per the germline V gene, CDR1 is LNHDA and CDR2 is SQIVND (reference sequence). This CDR3 is built from 15 residues. V lost 5 bases to trimming and J lost 5 bases; unmatched junction nucleotides: 3. The DNA for the CDR3 is TGTGCCAGTAGTTCCGGGACAGGGGATAATTCACCCCTCCACTTT. This encodes CASSSGTGDNSPLHF.

This clonotype was seen ten or more times. This chain joins TRBV7-2 and TRBJ2-5; TRBD2 agrees at 10 bases. The V and J ends lost 4 bases and 5 bases, in that order; junction bases with no gene match: 13. The germline CDR1 and CDR2 sequences are SGHTA and FQGNSA. The CDR3 length is 17 residues. Here the CDR3 reads CASSSSASGGSWETQYF. CDR3 DNA: TGTGCCAGCAGCTCGTCCGCTAGCGGGGGCAGTTGGGAGACCCAGTACTTC.

V is TRBV3-1 and J is TRBJ1-1; D unresolved. V was pared by 2 bases and J by 0 bases, with 10 bases between. CDR1 and CDR2 (germline): LGHDT, YNNKEL (reference sequence). The CDR3 extends over 15 amino acids. The CDR3 region has the DNA TGTGCCAGCAGCCAACGCGAGGTCATGAACACTGAAGCTTTCTTT. Its protein product is CASSQREVMNTEAFF.

This chain links TRBV20-1 with TRBJ1-1; D gene uncertain. Germline values: CDR1 DFQATT, CDR2 SNEGSKA (reference sequence). The CDR3 spans 12 residues. Deletions cut 0 bases from V and 7 bases from J, with 9 bases between. CDR3 coding DNA: TGCAGTGCTAGAGATATTAGCCTTGAAGCTTTCTTT. This gives the protein CSARDISLEAFF.

The chain has TRBV9 and TRBJ1-2, with D tentatively TRBD1 (6 bases). With 4 bases removed from V and 4 bases from J, the gap between germline ends came to 14 bases. The germline gives CDR1 SGDLS, CDR2 YYNGEE. The CDR3 extends over 14 amino acids. The CDR3 loop is CASSPPGAVYGYTF. CDR3 DNA sequence: TGTGCCAGCAGCCCTCCGGGGGCGGTCTATGGCTACACCTTC.

CDR3 amino acids: CASSSIPRGRGEKLFF. The CDR3 bases are TGTGCCAGCAGTTCTATTCCGAGGGGGCGAGGTGAAAAACTGTTTTTT. The chain joins TRBV12-3 or TRBV12-4 to TRBJ1-4, with 7 bases that match TRBD1. The V and J ends lost 4 bases and 7 bases, in that order; junction bases with no gene match: 12. This CDR3 contains 16 residues.

This clonotype was recorded at least ten times. The chain has TRBV12-3 or TRBV12-4 and TRBJ2-7; D is possibly TRBD2 (6 bases). V lost 5 bases, J lost 9 bases, and 17 bases lay in between. The CDR3 consists of 13 residues. DNA of the CDR3: TGTGCCAGCAGTGCACTACGGGACGGGGGGCAGTACTTC. Its translation: CASSALRDGGQYF.

This clonotype was counted a few times. The rearrangement uses TRBV6-1 and TRBJ1-1, with D tentatively TRBD1 (5 bases). Trimming took 6 bases from V and 6 from J, leaving 17 bases between them. The CDR3 is made up of 14 amino acids. Germline V lookup: CDR1 MNHNS, CDR2 SASEGT. This CDR3 is CASSPIGGVAEAFF. The CDR3 nucleotides are TGTGCCAGCAGCCCCATCGGAGGGGTTGCTGAAGCTTTCTTT.

The chain is built from TRBV29-1 and TRBJ1-1; tentative D call: TRBD1 (5 bases). There are 13 residues in the CDR3. Germline V gene sequence: CDR1 SQVTM, CDR2 ANQGSEA. V was cut by 1 base and J by 4 bases, with 10 bases left in between. This CDR3 is CSVEVGAPTEAFF. DNA of the CDR3: TGCAGCGTTGAAGTAGGGGCACCCACTGAAGCTTTCTTT.

Turning to this clonotype: The junction departs from germline at one end; a sequencing error may be responsible. This chain uses TRBV7-6 with TRBJ2-1; tentative D call: TRBD1 (6 bases). The germline V gene encodes CDR1 SGHVS and CDR2 FNYEAQ. This CDR3 spans 15 amino acids. The CDR3 DNA sequence: TGTGCCAGCAGCTCGCAGGGGAACCCCTATAATGAGCGGTTCTTC. This translates into CASSSQGNPYNERFF.

Of note for this clonotype: This may arise from a read error, as a much more abundant clone is one base away. The chain couples TRBV15 to TRBJ1-4; unclear D gene. Trimming removed 1 base from V and 4 bases from J, with 10 bases in between. The CDR3 sequence is 15 residues long. Germline-derived CDR1 and CDR2 are LNHNV and YYDKDF (reference sequence). Written as DNA, the CDR3 is TGTGCCACCAGCAGAGGTGAACGGGTTAATGAAAAACTGTTTTTT. It specifies CATSRGERVNEKLFF.

This clonotype was recorded many times. In nucleotides, the CDR3 is TGTGCCAGCAGCGGGACTAGCACAGATACGCAGTATTTT. Amino acids: CASSGTSTDTQYF. The rearrangement links TRBV9 to TRBJ2-3, with D possibly TRBD2 on 5 matching bases. From germline, CDR1 is SGDLS and CDR2 YYNGEE. The CDR3 extends over 13 amino acids. The V gene lost 3 bases and the J gene lost 0 bases, with 5 bases spanning the gap.

Remarks on this clonotype: Being one base from a much bigger clone, this may be a read error. This chain joins TRBV6-1 and TRBJ2-2; D unclear. Germline V gene sequence: CDR1 MNHNS, CDR2 SASEGT. This CDR3 contains 13 residues. The CDR3 here is CANSETDTGELFF. Here the CDR3 DNA reads TGTGCCAACAGTGAGACCGACACCGGGGAGCTGTTTTTT.

A single count supports this clonotype. The chain is built from TRBV6-5 and TRBJ1-6; no clear D gene. Germline lookup yields CDR1 MNHEY and CDR2 SVGAGI. This CDR3 contains 12 residues. V was trimmed by 4 bases and J by 8 bases, leaving 6 bases between them. The CDR3 region has the DNA TGTGCCAGCAGTTCTCAGTATTCACCCCTCCACTTT. Amino acid sequence: CASSSQYSPLHF.

The CDR3 sequence: CASSVASETGSEAFF. CDR3 bases: TGTGCCAGCAGCGTAGCTTCCGAGACAGGGTCTGAAGCTTTCTTT. This rearrangement joins TRBV9 to TRBJ1-1; 7 nucleotides match TRBD1. The CDR3 extends over 15 amino acids. Germline assignment: CDR1 SGDLS and CDR2 YYNGEE. With V trimmed by 0 bases and J by 6 bases, 8 bases remained unmatched.

This clonotype was seen many times. A clone one base away is much larger, so this may be a read error. The rearrangement joins TRBV2 to TRBJ1-2, with D uncertain. CDR3 length equals 13 residues. Germline assignment: CDR1 SNHLY and CDR2 FYNNEI. V lost 7 bases, J lost 6 bases, and 15 bases lay in between. This chain's CDR3 is CASKKGYVDGYTF. CDR3 DNA sequence: TGTGCCAGCAAGAAAGGTTATGTAGATGGCTACACCTTC.

The rearrangement joins TRBV25-1 to TRBJ2-2, with D perhaps being TRBD1 or TRBD2 (5 bases each). The V end was cut by 6 bases, the J end by 5 bases, with 13 bases between. Per the germline V gene, CDR1 is MGHDK and CDR2 is SYGVNS. This CDR3 is built from 14 residues. CDR3: CASRAGGRTGELFF. The CDR3 DNA follows: TGTGCCAGCAGGGCTGGGGGTCGGACCGGGGAGCTGTTTTTT.

In the case of this clonotype: It may be a read error: a sequence one base away is much more abundant. This chain links TRBV5-4 with TRBJ2-7, with D possibly being TRBD2 (7 bases). This CDR3 comprises 17 residues. The V gene's germline CDR1 is SGHNT and CDR2 YYREEE (reference sequence). Trimming cost V 4 bases and J 3 bases, with 23 bases left between them. CDR3 in DNA: TGTGCCAGCAGCGTGGTGGGGGGGCGCCTAGCCAGCTACGAGCAGTACTTC. Translating it yields CASSVVGGRLASYEQYF.

The chain is built from TRBV5-4 and TRBJ1-1, with 9 bases identical to TRBD1. This CDR3 is built from 15 residues. The germline V gene has CDR1 SGHNT and CDR2 YYREEE (reference sequence). V trimming: 4 bases; J trimming: 4 bases; junction bases outside the gene matches: 8. This CDR3 reads CASSGRQGEGTEAFF. The CDR3 DNA sequence: TGTGCCAGCAGCGGAAGACAGGGGGAGGGCACTGAAGCTTTCTTT.

The gene calls are TRBV12-3 or TRBV12-4 and TRBJ1-1; D is uncertain. The V and J ends lost 6 bases and 4 bases respectively, with 12 bases between them. The CDR3 has 13 amino acids. The CDR3 nucleotides are TGTGCCAGCAGGGTGTATGGTGTCACTGAAGCTTTCTTT. This gives the protein CASRVYGVTEAFF.